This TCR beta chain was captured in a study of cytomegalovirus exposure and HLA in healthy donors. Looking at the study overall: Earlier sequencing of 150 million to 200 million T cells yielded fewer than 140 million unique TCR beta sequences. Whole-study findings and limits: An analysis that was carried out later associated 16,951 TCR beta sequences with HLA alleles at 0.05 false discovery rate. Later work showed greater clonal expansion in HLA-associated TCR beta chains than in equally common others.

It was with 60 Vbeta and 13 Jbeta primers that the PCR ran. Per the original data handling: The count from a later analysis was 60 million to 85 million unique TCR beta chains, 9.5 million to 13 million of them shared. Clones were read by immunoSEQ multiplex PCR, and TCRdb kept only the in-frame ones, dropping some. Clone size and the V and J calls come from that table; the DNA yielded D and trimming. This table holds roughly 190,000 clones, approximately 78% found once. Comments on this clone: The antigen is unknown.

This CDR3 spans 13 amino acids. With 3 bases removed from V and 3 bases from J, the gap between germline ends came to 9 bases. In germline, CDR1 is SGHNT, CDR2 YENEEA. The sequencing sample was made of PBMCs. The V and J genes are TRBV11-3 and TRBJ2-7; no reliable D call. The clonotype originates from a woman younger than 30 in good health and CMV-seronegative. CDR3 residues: CASSFSQDYEQYV. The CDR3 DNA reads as TGTGCCAGCAGCTTCAGTCAGGACTACGAGCAGTACGTC.